A selection of T cell receptor beta chains follows, all from one sample in a study of T cell changes during pregnancy in multiple sclerosis. The assay was immunoSEQ multiplex PCR, and TCRdb's table has in-frame clones only and misses some. This sample has 80,000 to 100,000 clones; approximately 92% occur once, and the top ten carry roughly 3%. The material sequenced was peripheral blood, taken in the first trimester of pregnancy. These receptors originate from a female donor with multiple sclerosis, enrolled in a pregnancy study. The CDR3 runs from the conserved cysteine through the conserved F or W. The D gene is left open where the match is weak. Rows may omit the clone size; those that give it use once, few, many or a size class.

clone size	J gene	V gene	D gene	CDR3 protein	CDR3 DNA
NA	TRBJ2-2	TRBV7-7	TRBD2	CASSPGLAGFSGELFF	TGTGCTAGCAGCCCGGGACTAGCGGGATTCTCCGGGGAGCTGTTTTTT
NA	TRBJ2-1	TRBV19	NA	CASSIEHSHEQFF	TGTGCCAGTAGTATAGAACACAGCCATGAGCAGTTCTTC
NA	TRBJ2-2	TRBV7-8	NA	CASSPQGPFTGELFF	TGTGCCAGCAGCCCACAGGGACCTTTCACCGGGGAGCTGTTTTTT
NA	TRBJ2-1	TRBV27	TRBD1	CASSYGQGAYEQFF	TGTGCCAGCAGTTACGGACAGGGGGCCTATGAGCAGTTCTTC
NA	TRBJ2-3	TRBV7-8	TRBD2	CASSLGEGSTDTQYF	TGTGCCAGCAGCTTAGGGGAGGGTAGCACAGATACGCAGTATTTT
NA	TRBJ1-2	TRBV6-4	NA	CASSDGDSNYGYTF	TGTGCCAGCAGTGACGGAGACAGTAACTATGGCTACACCTTC
NA	TRBJ2-1	TRBV5-4	NA	CASSYTSNEQFF	TGTGCCAGCAGCTACACCTCCAATGAGCAGTTCTTC
once	TRBJ2-1	TRBV4-1	NA	CASSQDVLGGNEQFF	TGCGCCAGCAGCCAAGATGTATTGGGAGGCAATGAGCAGTTCTTC
NA	TRBJ2-5	TRBV2	NA	CASRPFRGKETQYF	TGTGCCAGCAGGCCGTTCAGGGGCAAAGAGACCCAGTACTTC
NA	TRBJ1-6	TRBV5-1	NA	CASSLRGGRSGSPLHF	TGCGCCAGCAGCTTGCGTGGAGGGAGGTCAGGTTCACCCCTCCACTTT
NA	TRBJ1-2	TRBV6-6	TRBD1	CASRDRGLSGYTF	TGTGCCAGCAGGGACAGGGGGCTCAGTGGCTACACCTTC
once	TRBJ2-1	TRBV5-1	TRBD2	CASSPGPRGLGPVGEQFF	TGCGCCAGCAGCCCCGGTCCCCGGGGACTAGGGCCCGTAGGTGAGCAGTTCTTC
NA	TRBJ2-2	TRBV9	NA	CASSVAGITGELFF	TGTGCCAGCAGCGTAGCGGGAATTACCGGGGAGCTGTTTTTT
NA	TRBJ2-5	TRBV10-3	TRBD2	CAISEAGLPSFTETQYF	TGTGCCATCAGTGAGGCGGGACTACCTAGCTTCACAGAGACCCAGTACTTC
NA	TRBJ2-4	TRBV5-4	NA	CASSLMGGAKNIQYF	TGTGCCAGCAGCTTGATGGGGGGAGCCAAAAACATTCAGTACTTC
NA	TRBJ2-1	TRBV6-5	NA	CASSYPQGRVQFF	TGTGCCAGCAGTTACCCACAGGGTAGGGTACAGTTCTTC
NA	TRBJ2-6	TRBV28	NA	CASESSGANVLTF	TGTGCCAGCGAGAGCTCTGGGGCCAACGTCCTGACTTTC
NA	TRBJ2-5	TRBV7-9	NA	CASSLALERQETQYF	TGTGCCAGCAGCTTAGCGCTGGAGCGCCAAGAGACCCAGTACTTC
once	TRBJ2-2	TRBV2	NA	CASSEARGGTGELFF	TGTGCCAGCAGTGAAGCTCGGGGAGGCACCGGGGAGCTGTTTTTT
NA	TRBJ2-1	TRBV5-8	NA	CASSFGGSLYNEQFF	TGTGCCAGCAGCTTCGGTGGGAGCCTCTACAATGAGCAGTTCTTC
NA	TRBJ1-3	TRBV2	NA	CASSARDFGNTIYF	TGTGCCAGCAGTGCTCGGGACTTTGGAAACACCATATATTTT
NA	TRBJ2-5	TRBV18	NA	CASSPRPTRGETQYF	TGTGCCAGCTCACCACGTCCAACGAGAGGAGAGACCCAGTACTTC
NA	TRBJ2-7	TRBV5-1	TRBD2	CASSPPAGGYEQYF	TGCGCCAGCAGCCCCCCGGCGGGAGGCTACGAGCAGTACTTC
once	TRBJ2-7	TRBV14	NA	CASSQKQPADEQYF	TGTGCCAGCAGCCAAAAACAGCCGGCTGACGAGCAGTACTTC